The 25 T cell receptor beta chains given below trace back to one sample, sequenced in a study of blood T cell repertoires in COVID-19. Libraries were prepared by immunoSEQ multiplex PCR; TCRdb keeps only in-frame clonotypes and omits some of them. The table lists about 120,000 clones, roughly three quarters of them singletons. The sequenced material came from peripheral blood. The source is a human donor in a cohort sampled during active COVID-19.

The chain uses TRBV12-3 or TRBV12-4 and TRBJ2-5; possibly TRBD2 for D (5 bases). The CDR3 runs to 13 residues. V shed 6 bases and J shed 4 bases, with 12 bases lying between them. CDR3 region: CASSPLDRETQYF. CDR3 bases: TGTGCCAGCAGCCCACTAGATCGAGAGACCCAGTACTTC.

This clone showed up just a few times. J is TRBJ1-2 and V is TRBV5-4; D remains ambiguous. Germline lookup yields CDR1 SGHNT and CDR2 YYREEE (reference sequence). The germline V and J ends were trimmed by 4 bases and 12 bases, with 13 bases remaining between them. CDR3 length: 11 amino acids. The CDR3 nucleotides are TGTGCCAGCAGCGGTGGCCTCGTACACACCTTC. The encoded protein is CASSGGLVHTF.

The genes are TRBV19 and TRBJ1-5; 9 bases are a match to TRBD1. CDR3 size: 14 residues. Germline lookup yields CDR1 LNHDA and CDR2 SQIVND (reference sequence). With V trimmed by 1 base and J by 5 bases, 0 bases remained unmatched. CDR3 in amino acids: CASSIGTGDQPQHF. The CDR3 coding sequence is TGTGCCAGTAGTATAGGGACAGGGGATCAGCCCCAGCATTTT.

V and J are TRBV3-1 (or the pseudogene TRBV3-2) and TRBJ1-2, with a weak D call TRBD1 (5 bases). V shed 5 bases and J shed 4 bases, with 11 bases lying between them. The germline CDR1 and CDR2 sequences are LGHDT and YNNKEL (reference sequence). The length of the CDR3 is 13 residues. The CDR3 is CASSAGSFYGYTF. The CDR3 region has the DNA TGTGCCAGCAGCGCAGGGTCCTTCTATGGCTACACCTTC.

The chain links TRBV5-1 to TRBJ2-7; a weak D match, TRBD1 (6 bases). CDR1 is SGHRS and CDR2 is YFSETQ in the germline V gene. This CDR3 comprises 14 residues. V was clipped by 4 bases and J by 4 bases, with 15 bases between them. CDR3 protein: CASSPISRGYEQYF. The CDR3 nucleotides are TGCGCCAGCAGCCCCATAAGTAGGGGGTACGAGCAGTACTTC.

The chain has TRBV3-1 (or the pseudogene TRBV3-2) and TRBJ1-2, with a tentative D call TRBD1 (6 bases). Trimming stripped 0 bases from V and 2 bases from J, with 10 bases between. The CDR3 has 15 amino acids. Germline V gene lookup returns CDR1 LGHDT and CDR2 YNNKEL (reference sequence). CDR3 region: CASSQDQGWNYGYTF. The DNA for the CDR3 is TGTGCCAGCAGCCAAGATCAGGGGTGGAACTATGGCTACACCTTC.

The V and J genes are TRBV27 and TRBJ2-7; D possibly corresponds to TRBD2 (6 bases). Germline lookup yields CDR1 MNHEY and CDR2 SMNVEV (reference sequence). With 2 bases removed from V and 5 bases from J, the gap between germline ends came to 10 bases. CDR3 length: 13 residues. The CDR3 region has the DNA TGTGCCAGCAGTTTAACGGGGGTCCACGAGCAGTACTTC. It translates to CASSLTGVHEQYF.

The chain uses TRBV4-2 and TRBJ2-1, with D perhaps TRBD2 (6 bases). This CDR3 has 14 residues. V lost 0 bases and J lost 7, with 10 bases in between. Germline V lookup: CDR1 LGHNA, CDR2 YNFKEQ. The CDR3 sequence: CASSQEGGRNEQFF. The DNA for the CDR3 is TGTGCCAGCAGCCAAGAGGGGGGAAGGAATGAGCAGTTCTTC.

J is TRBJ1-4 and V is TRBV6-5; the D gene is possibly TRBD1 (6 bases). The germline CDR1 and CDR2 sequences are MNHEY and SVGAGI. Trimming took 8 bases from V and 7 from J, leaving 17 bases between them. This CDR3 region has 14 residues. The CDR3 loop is CASLDRGATEKLFF. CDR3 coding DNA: TGTGCCAGCCTAGACCGGGGGGCGACTGAAAAACTGTTTTTT.

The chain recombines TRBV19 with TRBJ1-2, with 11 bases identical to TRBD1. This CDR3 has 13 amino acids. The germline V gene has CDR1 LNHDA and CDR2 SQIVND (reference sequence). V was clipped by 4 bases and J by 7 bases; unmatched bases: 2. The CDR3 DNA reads TGTGCCAGTAGTAACGGACAGGGGGCTGGCTACACCTTC. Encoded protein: CASSNGQGAGYTF.

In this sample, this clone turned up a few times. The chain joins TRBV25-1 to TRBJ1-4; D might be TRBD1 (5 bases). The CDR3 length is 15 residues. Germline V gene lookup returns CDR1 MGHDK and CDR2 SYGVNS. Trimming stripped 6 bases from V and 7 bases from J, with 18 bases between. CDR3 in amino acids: CASRDSRVLSEKLFF. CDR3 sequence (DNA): TGTGCCAGCAGAGATAGCAGGGTATTATCTGAAAAACTGTTTTTT.

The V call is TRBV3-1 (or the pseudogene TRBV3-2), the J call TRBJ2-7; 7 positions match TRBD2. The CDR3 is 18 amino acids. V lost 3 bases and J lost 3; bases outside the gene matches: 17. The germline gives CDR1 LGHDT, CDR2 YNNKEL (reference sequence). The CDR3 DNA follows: TGTGCCAGCAGCCATCCCACTAGCGAACTGCCTGCGGGCTACGAGCAGTACTTC. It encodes CASSHPTSELPAGYEQYF.

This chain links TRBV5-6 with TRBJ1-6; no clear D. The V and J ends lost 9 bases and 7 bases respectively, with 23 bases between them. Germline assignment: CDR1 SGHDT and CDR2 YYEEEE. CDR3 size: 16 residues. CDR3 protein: CATQEGGRGTNSPLHF. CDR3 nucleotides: TGTGCCACCCAGGAGGGTGGGCGAGGCACAAATTCACCCCTCCACTTT.

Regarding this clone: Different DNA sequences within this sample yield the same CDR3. CDR3 sequence (DNA): TGTGCCAGCAGACAGGATTCCTACGAGCAGTACTTC. Residues: CASRQDSYEQYF. The V call is TRBV2, the J call TRBJ2-7; a weak D match, TRBD1 (5 bases). Trimming cost V 6 bases and J 1 base, with 7 bases left between them. The germline gives CDR1 SNHLY, CDR2 FYNNEI. The CDR3 extends over 12 amino acids.

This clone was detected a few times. CDR3 residues: CASRQGVGSNQPQHF. CDR3 in DNA: TGTGCCAGCAGGCAGGGGGTGGGAAGCAATCAGCCCCAGCATTTT. The chain is built from TRBV6-5 and TRBJ1-5; 7 positions agree with TRBD1. CDR3 length: 15 residues. From germline, CDR1 is MNHEY and CDR2 SVGAGI. V lost 6 bases, J lost 1 base, and 6 bases stayed unmatched.

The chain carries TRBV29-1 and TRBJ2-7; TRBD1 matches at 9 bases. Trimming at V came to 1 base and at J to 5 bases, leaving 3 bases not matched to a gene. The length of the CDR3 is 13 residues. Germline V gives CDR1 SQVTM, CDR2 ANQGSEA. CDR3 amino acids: CSVEGTGVHEQYF. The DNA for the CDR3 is TGCAGCGTTGAAGGGACAGGGGTCCACGAGCAGTACTTC.

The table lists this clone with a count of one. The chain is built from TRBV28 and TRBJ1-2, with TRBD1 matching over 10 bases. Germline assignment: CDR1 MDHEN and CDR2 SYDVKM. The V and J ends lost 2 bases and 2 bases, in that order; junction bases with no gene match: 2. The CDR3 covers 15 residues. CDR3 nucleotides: TGTGCCAGCAGTTTAGGGACAGGGGCGAACTATGGCTACACCTTC. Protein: CASSLGTGANYGYTF.

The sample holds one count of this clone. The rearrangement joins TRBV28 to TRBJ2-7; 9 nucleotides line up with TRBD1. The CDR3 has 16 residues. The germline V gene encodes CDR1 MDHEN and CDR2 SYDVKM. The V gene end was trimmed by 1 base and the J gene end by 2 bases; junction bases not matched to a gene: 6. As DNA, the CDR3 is TGTGCCAGCAGTTTATTGTTTGGACAGGGGACCTACGAGCAGTACTTC. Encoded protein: CASSLLFGQGTYEQYF.

The chain's CDR3 is CASSQVSTESEQYF. The DNA for the CDR3 is TGTGCCAGCAGCCAAGTCTCGACAGAGTCTGAGCAGTACTTC. The V and J genes are TRBV3-1 (or the pseudogene TRBV3-2) and TRBJ2-7; a possible D gene is TRBD1 (5 bases). The ends were cut back, 1 base at V and 7 bases at J, with 14 bases in the middle. Germline V gives CDR1 LGHDT, CDR2 YNNKEL (reference sequence). The CDR3 extends over 14 amino acids.

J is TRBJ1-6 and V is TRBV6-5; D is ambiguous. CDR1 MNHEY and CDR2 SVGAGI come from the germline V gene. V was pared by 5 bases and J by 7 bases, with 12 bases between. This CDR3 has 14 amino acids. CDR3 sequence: CASSQDTANSPLHF. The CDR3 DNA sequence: TGTGCCAGCAGTCAGGATACGGCGAATTCACCCCTCCACTTT.

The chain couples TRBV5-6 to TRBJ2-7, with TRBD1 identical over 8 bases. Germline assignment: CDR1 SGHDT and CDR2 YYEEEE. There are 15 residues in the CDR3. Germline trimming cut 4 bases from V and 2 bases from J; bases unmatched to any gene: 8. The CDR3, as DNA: TGTGCCAGCAGCCCTCCGGGACAGGAAACCTACGAGCAGTACTTC. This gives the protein CASSPPGQETYEQYF.

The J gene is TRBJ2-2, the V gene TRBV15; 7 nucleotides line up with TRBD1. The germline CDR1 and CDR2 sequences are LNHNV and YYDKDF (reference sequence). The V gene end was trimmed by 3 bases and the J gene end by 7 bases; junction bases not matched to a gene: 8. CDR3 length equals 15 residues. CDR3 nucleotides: TGTGCCACCAGCAGGGTCGACAGGGCCGGCGGGGAGCTGTTTTTT. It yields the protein CATSRVDRAGGELFF.

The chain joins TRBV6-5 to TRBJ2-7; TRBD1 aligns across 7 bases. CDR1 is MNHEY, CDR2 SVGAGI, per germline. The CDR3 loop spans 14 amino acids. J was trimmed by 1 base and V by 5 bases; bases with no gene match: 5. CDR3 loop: CASSMTGQSYEQYF. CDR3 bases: TGTGCCAGCAGTATGACGGGACAGTCCTACGAGCAGTACTTC.

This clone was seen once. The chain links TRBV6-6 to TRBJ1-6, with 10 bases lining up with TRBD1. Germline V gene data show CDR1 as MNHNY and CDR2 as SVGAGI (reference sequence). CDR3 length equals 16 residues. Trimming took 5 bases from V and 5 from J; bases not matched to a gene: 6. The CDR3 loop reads CASSRQGAPDNSPLHF. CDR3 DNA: TGTGCCAGCAGTCGACAGGGGGCCCCTGATAATTCACCCCTCCACTTT.

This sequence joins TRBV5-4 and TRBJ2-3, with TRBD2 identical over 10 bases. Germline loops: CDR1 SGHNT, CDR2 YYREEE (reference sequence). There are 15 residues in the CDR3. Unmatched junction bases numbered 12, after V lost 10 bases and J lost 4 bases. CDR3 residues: CAARSGRAPADTQYF. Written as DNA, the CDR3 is TGTGCCGCCCGGAGCGGGAGGGCCCCCGCAGATACGCAGTATTTT.